This entry lists 10 T cell receptor beta chains sequenced from one sample in a study of blood T cell repertoires in COVID-19. Produced via immunoSEQ multiplex PCR; TCRdb's table is partial and in-frame only. The repertoire has some 250,000 clones, around 83% of them found once; the top ten carry roughly 5.8%. The sample was peripheral blood. Receptors originate from a man older than 75 with acute or convalescent COVID-19.

This rearrangement joins TRBV21-1 to TRBJ2-2; the table names TRBD2, a call not compared with the DNA. TRBV21-1 is assigned pseudogene status. The CDR3 has 18 residues. CDR3 bases: TGTGCCAGCAGCAAAGATCTTTCCGGGAGGGCGAACACCGGGGAGCTGTTTTTT. This encodes CASSKDLSGRANTGELFF.

The chain employs TRBV7-8 and TRBJ2-3, with a weak D call TRBD2 (6 bases). Trimming took off 2 bases at V and 3 bases at J, with 15 bases between the two ends. The CDR3 totals 16 residues. Germline CDR1 and CDR2: SGHVS and FQNEAQ. CDR3 region: CASSLRGGAGTDTQYF. CDR3 bases: TGTGCCAGCAGCTTAAGGGGTGGGGCGGGGACAGATACGCAGTATTTT. Full variable domain (remainder filled in from reference TRBV7-8 and TRBJ2-3): GAGVSQSPRYKVAKRGQDVALRCDPISGHVSLFWYQQALGQGPEFLTYFQNEAQLDKSGLPSDRFFAERPEGSVSTLKIQRTQQEDSAVYLCASSLRGGAGTDTQYFGPGTRLTVL.

This rearrangement joins TRBV5-1 to TRBJ1-2; D unclear. The ends were cut back, 0 bases at V and 4 bases at J, with 7 bases in the middle. Per germline, CDR1 SGHRS and CDR2 YFSETQ. The CDR3 extends over 13 amino acids. CDR3 sequence (DNA): TGCGCCAGCAGCTTGGCGAGCTCCTATGGCTACACCTTC. The encoded protein is CASSLASSYGYTF.

This rearrangement joins TRBV19 to TRBJ2-7; TRBD1 is a possible D gene (5 bases). V lost 3 bases to trimming and J lost 3 bases, with 15 bases between them. The CDR3 contains 15 residues. Germline V lookup: CDR1 LNHDA, CDR2 SQIVND (reference sequence). The CDR3 coding sequence is TGTGCCAGTAGTATCTTTGCAGGGCCAAGCTACGAGCAGTACTTC. Amino acids: CASSIFAGPSYEQYF. The whole variable domain, filled in from reference TRBV19 and TRBJ2-7, reads DGGITQSPKYLFRKEGQNVTLSCEQNLNHDAMYWYRQDPGQGLRLIYYSQIVNDFQKGDIAEGYSVSREKKESFPLTVTSAQKNPTAFYLCASSIFAGPSYEQYFGPGTRLTVT.

The chain has TRBV29-1 and TRBJ2-3; the match to TRBD1 covers 11 bases. The ends lost 0 bases at V and 6 bases at J; junction bases unmatched: 8. The CDR3 covers 16 residues. CDR1 is SQVTM, CDR2 ANQGSEA, per germline. This chain's CDR3 is CSVEDRGQGDLDTQYF. The CDR3 DNA sequence: TGCAGCGTTGAAGATAGGGGACAGGGGGACCTTGATACGCAGTATTTT.

The CDR3 DNA sequence: TGCGCCAGCAGCGAAGGACTAAACCAAGAGACCCAGTACTTC. This translates into CASSEGLNQETQYF. The chain combines TRBV5-1 with TRBJ2-5; TRBD2 might be the D (6 bases). The length of the CDR3 is 14 residues. CDR1 and CDR2 (germline): SGHRS, YFSETQ. With 4 bases removed from V and 0 bases from J, the gap between germline ends came to 10 bases.

This clone was observed a few times. The chain links TRBV10-2 to TRBJ2-3; maybe TRBD2 (6 bases). The CDR3 totals 15 residues. Germline CDR1 and CDR2: WSHSY and SAAADI. Trimming removed 10 bases from V and 2 bases from J, with 19 bases in between. This chain's CDR3 is CATLAGRRTTDTQYF. DNA of the CDR3: TGCGCCACCCTTGCAGGGAGGAGGACCACAGATACGCAGTATTTT.

This chain connects TRBV7-6 to TRBJ2-5; D may be TRBD1 (6 bases). V was shortened by 5 bases and J by 3 bases, with 16 bases between the two germline ends. There are 15 residues in the CDR3. Germline loops: CDR1 SGHVS, CDR2 FNYEAQ. Here the CDR3 DNA reads TGTGCCAGCAGCCTTCAGGGGCGACCAAAAGAGACCCAGTACTTC. Its protein product is CASSLQGRPKETQYF.

V usage is TRBV27 and J usage is TRBJ2-1, with 9 bases that match TRBD1. V dropped 3 bases and J dropped 8; count of bases not matched to a gene: 5. Germline lookup yields CDR1 MNHEY and CDR2 SMNVEV (reference sequence). The CDR3 runs 14 residues. CDR3 bases: TGTGCCAGCAGTTTTGGGACAGGGTTGGATGAGCAGTTCTTC. Its translation is CASSFGTGLDEQFF.

The J gene is TRBJ1-5, the V gene TRBV28; D gene unclear. V was shortened by 5 bases and J by 0 bases, with 14 bases between the two germline ends. CDR1 is MDHEN and CDR2 is SYDVKM in the germline V gene. The CDR3 length is 16 residues. The CDR3 coding sequence is TGTGCCAGCAGTCTCACCCGGGGTTTTAGCAATCAGCCCCAGCATTTT. Its translation: CASSLTRGFSNQPQHF.